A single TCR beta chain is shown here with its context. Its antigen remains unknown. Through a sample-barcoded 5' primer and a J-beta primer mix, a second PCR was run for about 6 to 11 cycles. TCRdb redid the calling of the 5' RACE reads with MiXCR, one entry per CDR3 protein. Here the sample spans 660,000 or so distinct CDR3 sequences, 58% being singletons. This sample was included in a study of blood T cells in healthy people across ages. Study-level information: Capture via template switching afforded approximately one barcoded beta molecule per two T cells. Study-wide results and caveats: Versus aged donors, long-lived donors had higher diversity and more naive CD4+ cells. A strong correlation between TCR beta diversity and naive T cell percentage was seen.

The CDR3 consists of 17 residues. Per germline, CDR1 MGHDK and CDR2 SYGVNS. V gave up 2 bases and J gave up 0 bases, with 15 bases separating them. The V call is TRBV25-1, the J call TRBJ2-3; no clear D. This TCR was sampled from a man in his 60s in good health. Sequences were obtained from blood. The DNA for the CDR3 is TGTGCCAGCAGTGAAGATGGCACCGGGCGAAGCACAGATACGCAGTATTTT. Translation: CASSEDGTGRSTDTQYF.